These 17 T cell receptor beta chains share one sample of origin, sequenced in a study of T cell responses to AZD1222 COVID-19 vaccine. Data came from immunoSEQ multiplex PCR; TCRdb stores just in-frame clones and leaves some out. This table holds approximately 89,000 clones, about 92% found once. The sample in question was peripheral blood, obtained on day 0 of AZD1222 vaccination. The receptor source for this set is an adult in good health.

J is TRBJ2-1 and V is TRBV7-6; D ambiguous. Deletions cut 7 bases from V and 5 bases from J, with 15 bases between. CDR1 is SGHVS and CDR2 is FNYEAQ in the germline V gene. This CDR3 spans 14 amino acids. CDR3 sequence: CASKKLFLDNEQFF. CDR3 sequence (DNA): TGTGCCAGCAAGAAACTTTTCCTAGACAATGAGCAGTTCTTC.

V gene TRBV7-3 combines with J gene TRBJ2-6; 11 bases align to TRBD2. V was clipped by 5 bases and J by 2 bases; unmatched bases: 8. The CDR3 runs to 18 residues. The germline gives CDR1 SGHTA, CDR2 FQGTGA. The CDR3 DNA sequence: TGTGCCAGCAGCCCCATAGCGGGAGGGCTGACTGGGGCCAACGTCCTGACTTTC. Its protein is CASSPIAGGLTGANVLTF.

The chain combines TRBV5-6 with TRBJ2-7; tentative D call: TRBD1 (7 bases). Germline values: CDR1 SGHDT, CDR2 YYEEEE. CDR3 length: 16 amino acids. Trimming left V 0 bases short and J 4 bases short, with 17 bases between. DNA of the CDR3: TGTGCCAGCAGCTTGGGATCAGGGGGACTCTTATACGAGCAGTACTTC. Translating it yields CASSLGSGGLLYEQYF. Using reference TRBV5-6 and TRBJ2-7 for the parts outside the CDR3, the full variable domain is DAGVTQSPTHLIKTRGQQVTLRCSPKSGHDTVSWYQQALGQGPQFIFQYYEEEERQRGNFPDRFSGHQFPNYSSELNVNALLLGDSALYLCASSLGSGGLLYEQYFGPGTRLTVT.

The V call is TRBV7-9, the J call TRBJ2-1; D gene uncertain. The CDR3 sequence is 13 residues long. Germline V CDR1 and CDR2: SEHNR, FQNEAQ (reference sequence). V was trimmed by 10 bases and J by 0 bases, leaving 10 bases between them. The CDR3 spells CATTKSSYNEQFF. CDR3 nucleotides: TGTGCCACCACTAAAAGCTCCTACAATGAGCAGTTCTTC.

The chain employs TRBV7-3 and TRBJ2-1; TRBD1 matches at 9 bases. V dropped 2 bases and J dropped 6; count of bases not matched to a gene: 5. This CDR3 is 15 amino acids long. Germline CDR1 reads SGHTA; CDR2 reads FQGTGA. The CDR3 DNA follows: TGTGCCAGCAGCTTAGTGGGACAGGGTTCCAATGAGCAGTTCTTC. Protein sequence: CASSLVGQGSNEQFF. The full variable domain, completed using reference TRBV7-3 and TRBJ2-1, is GAGVSQTPSNKVTEKGKYVELRCDPISGHTALYWYRQSLGQGPEFLIYFQGTGAADDSGLPNDRFFAVRPEGSVSTLKIQRTERGDSAVYLCASSLVGQGSNEQFFGPGTRLTVL.

This chain joins TRBV2 and TRBJ1-3; 8 bases are a match to TRBD1. The germline gives CDR1 SNHLY, CDR2 FYNNEI. CDR3 size: 16 residues. V lost 6 bases and J lost 0; bases outside the gene matches: 7. The CDR3 bases are TGTGCCAGCAGGCGAACAGGGGGTCTCTCTGGAAACACCATATATTTT. It codes for CASRRTGGLSGNTIYF.

The chain uses TRBV7-3 and TRBJ2-3; 13 nucleotides line up with TRBD2. The CDR3 is made up of 16 amino acids. From germline, CDR1 is SGHTA and CDR2 FQGTGA. With 5 bases clipped from V and 6 bases from J, the junction kept 8 bases outside the gene matches. CDR3 sequence: CASSPGLAGVSDTQYF. For the CDR3, the DNA is TGTGCCAGCAGCCCCGGACTAGCGGGAGTATCGGATACGCAGTATTTT. Drawing the rest from reference TRBV7-3 and TRBJ2-3, the complete variable domain is GAGVSQTPSNKVTEKGKYVELRCDPISGHTALYWYRQSLGQGPEFLIYFQGTGAADDSGLPNDRFFAVRPEGSVSTLKIQRTERGDSAVYLCASSPGLAGVSDTQYFGPGTRLTVL.

Remarks on this clone: Other DNA sequences in this sample translate to the same CDR3. The V gene is TRBV3-1 (or the pseudogene TRBV3-2), the J gene TRBJ2-5; D unclear. CDR3 size: 12 residues. The V gene's germline CDR1 is LGHDT and CDR2 YNNKEL (reference sequence). V was clipped by 1 base and J by 5 bases, with 5 bases between them. This chain's CDR3 is CASSQVGETQYF. The CDR3 DNA is TGTGCCAGCAGCCAAGTAGGTGAGACCCAGTACTTC.

The V call is TRBV19, the J call TRBJ2-1; TRBD2 is a possible D gene (6 bases). Germline V gene data show CDR1 as LNHDA and CDR2 as SQIVND (reference sequence). This CDR3 is built from 16 residues. Trimming cost V 6 bases and J 2 bases, with 17 bases left between them. CDR3 bases: TGTGCCAGTAGGACACGAGGACGGGAGACCTACAATGAGCAGTTCTTC. As protein: CASRTRGRETYNEQFF.

The chain has TRBV28 and TRBJ1-6; possibly TRBD1 for D (6 bases). The CDR3 length is 16 residues. CDR1 is MDHEN, CDR2 SYDVKM, per germline. Trimming removed 6 bases from V and 8 bases from J, with 20 bases in between. CDR3 protein: CASRSGGQLTYSPLHF. The CDR3 DNA sequence: TGTGCCAGCAGATCTGGTGGACAGCTTACATATTCACCCCTCCACTTT.

This clone showed up just a few times. The CDR3 DNA reads TGTGCCAGCAGTTACTCGTTAGACTATGGCTACACCTTC. Its translation is CASSYSLDYGYTF. The V call is TRBV6-5, the J call TRBJ1-2, with D unclear. V lost 0 bases and J 3 bases, leaving 5 bases between the germline ends. Germline lookup yields CDR1 MNHEY and CDR2 SVGAGI. The CDR3 has 13 amino acids.

V is TRBV24-1 and J is TRBJ2-5; D could derive from TRBD1 or TRBD2 (5 bases each). The CDR3 consists of 16 residues. V dropped 3 bases and J dropped 5 bases, with 18 bases sitting between them. Per germline, CDR1 KGHDR and CDR2 SFDVKD. The CDR3 DNA reads as TGTGCCACCAGTGATCTTGGGGGATCGGGCTTCGAGACCCAGTACTTC. As protein: CATSDLGGSGFETQYF.

The V and J genes are TRBV27 and TRBJ1-1; no clear D gene. In germline, CDR1 is MNHEY, CDR2 SMNVEV (reference sequence). The CDR3 covers 15 residues. The germline V and J ends were trimmed by 2 bases and 0 bases, with 10 bases remaining between them. The CDR3 nucleotides are TGTGCCAGCAGTTTAGGTTGGGAAATGAACACTGAAGCTTTCTTT. This translates into CASSLGWEMNTEAFF.

J is TRBJ2-7 and V is TRBV7-2; the match to TRBD1 covers 8 bases. The J segment lost 6 bases and the V segment lost 2 bases, leaving 9 bases of the junction unmatched. This CDR3 has 15 residues. CDR1 and CDR2 (germline): SGHTA, FQGNSA. The CDR3 DNA reads TGTGCCAGCAGCTTAACTGGGACAGGATTCTCCGAGCAGTACTTC. It codes for CASSLTGTGFSEQYF.

The chain uses TRBV27 and TRBJ2-1; 15 bases line up with TRBD2. The CDR3 covers 16 residues. CDR1 MNHEY and CDR2 SMNVEV come from the germline V gene (reference sequence). With 3 bases clipped from V and 7 bases from J, the junction kept 4 bases outside the gene matches. The DNA for the CDR3 is TGTGCCAGCAGTTTCACGGGACTAGCGGGAGGAAATGAGCAGTTCTTC. This codes for CASSFTGLAGGNEQFF.

The V gene is TRBV6-5, the J gene TRBJ1-2; TRBD1 is a possible D gene (6 bases). Germline values: CDR1 MNHEY, CDR2 SVGAGI. This CDR3 has 13 amino acids. Trimming took 7 bases from V and 4 from J, leaving 13 bases between them. DNA of the CDR3: TGTGCCAGCATCCATTCCAGGGGCTATGGCTACACCTTC. Its translation is CASIHSRGYGYTF.

CDR3 nucleotide sequence: TGTGCCAGCAGGGGGGTAGCGGGAGGGGCCTACGAGCAGTACTTC. Its protein is CASRGVAGGAYEQYF. The genes are TRBV28 and TRBJ2-7; 11 bases are a match to TRBD2. Germline V gives CDR1 MDHEN, CDR2 SYDVKM. V lost 6 bases and J lost 2; bases outside the gene matches: 6. The CDR3 consists of 15 residues.